This record looks at one TCR beta chain sequence and its context. It has no known antigen specificity. No clone much larger than this one lies a single base away; base qualities are absent. This specimen comes from a study of cytotoxic CD8 clonotypes in ibrutinib-treated CLL listed by TCRdb under 2021. Looking at the study overall: In this cohort, approximately 15 patients were treatment-naive and approximately ten were relapsed/refractory, while some 17 had unmutated IGHV. Longitudinal samples were available for about 30% of the roughly 86 trial participants. Cryopreserved peripheral blood mononuclear cells were collected at three points: before therapy, at response, and at either sustained remission or disease progression. Every remission and progressive disease sample was obtained while ibrutinib was still being received by the patients. Samples at response were collected after a median of about 12 months of treatment, with a range of about 6 to 40 months. Responses were partial in around 25 patients and complete in 2; after median about 5.5 years follow-up, about 14 stayed in remission and some twelve progressed. Samples averaged around 280,000 productive templates and 94,082 productive rearrangements. The research as a whole found: Sampling times were not matched between sustained-remission and progressing patients, and lymph node repertoires were not studied. At ibrutinib response clonality went up, during sustained remission it held steady, and at progression it dropped back toward baseline. Public clonotypes were found to be uncommon and were observed to contract or remain stable during treatment; the increase in clonality was shown to reflect expansion of private clonotypes at ibrutinib response. Baseline clonality exceeded that of age-matched healthy donors and correlated strongly with circulating CD8+ T-cell counts.

Each clonotype received, on average, 10x coverage in deep resolution sequencing performed on a MiSeq, where the target depth lay between 1 in 1 million and 1 in 200,000 T cells. The immunoSEQ hsTCRB Kit was used to generate the TCR beta libraries. The authors processed their data as follows. The data were analyzed with ImmunoSEQ Analyzer and ImmunoSEQ Data Assistant, and V, D and J gene assignments followed IMGT definitions. Clonality, with values ranging from 0 to 1, was calculated as one minus the normalized Shannon entropy of productive rearrangement frequencies. Only overrepresented clonotypes making up at least 0.05% of the repertoire of each patient were included in the public clonotype analysis. Roughly 12 age-matched healthy donor repertoires from immuneACCESS were used as controls for clonality. The immuneACCESS repertoire file appears here via TCRdb, limited to in-frame rearrangements. These files lack a portion of the clones; in checked studies, under half of the deficit traces to unresolved V genes, and the cause of the others is not known. The DNA was the basis for D and trimming; V, J and clone size are from that table. This sample has about 160,000 clones in its table, and 81% of those were observed once. The top ten hold about 1.9% of the sample.

CDR1 is given as MDHEN and CDR2 as SYDVKM, both from the germline V gene. The CDR3 spans 20 residues, from the cysteine through the phenylalanine. The kept DNA is CDR3 alone, 60 bases in frame from the first base. At the junction V is shortened by 5 bases and J by 0 bases, with 25 bases in between. The time point label of this sample denotes: 12 months on ibrutinib. For TCR beta library preparation, approximately 2 micrograms of genomic DNA were extracted from the cryopreserved PBMCs. High-throughput TCR beta sequencing was performed on longitudinal blood samples from CLL patients receiving ibrutinib monotherapy. Patients were enrolled in a phase 2 open-label single-center ibrutinib monotherapy trial.

This TCR came from a human donor with chronic lymphocytic leukemia. This sample comprised PBMCs, obtained after 12 months of ibrutinib treatment. The receptor chain draws on TRBV28 and TRBJ1-4; TRBD1 is possibly the D segment (6 matching bases). The DNA sequence is TGTGCCAGCAGTCCCATACTGCGGGGGGCCCTCGTTGCAACTAATGAAAAACTGTTTTTT. Translated, this is CASSPILRGALVATNEKLFF.